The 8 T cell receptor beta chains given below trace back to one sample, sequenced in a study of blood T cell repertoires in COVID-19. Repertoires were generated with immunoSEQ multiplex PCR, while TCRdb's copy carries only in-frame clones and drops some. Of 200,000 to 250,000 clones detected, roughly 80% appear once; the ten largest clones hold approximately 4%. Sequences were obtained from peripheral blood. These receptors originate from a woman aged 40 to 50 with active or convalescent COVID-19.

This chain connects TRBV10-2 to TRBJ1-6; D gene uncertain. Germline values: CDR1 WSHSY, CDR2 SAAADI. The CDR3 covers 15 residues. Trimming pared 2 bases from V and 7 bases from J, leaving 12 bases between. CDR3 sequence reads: CASSEGLIVNSPLHF. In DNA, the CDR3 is TGCGCCAGCAGTGAGGGACTGATAGTAAATTCACCCCTCCACTTT.

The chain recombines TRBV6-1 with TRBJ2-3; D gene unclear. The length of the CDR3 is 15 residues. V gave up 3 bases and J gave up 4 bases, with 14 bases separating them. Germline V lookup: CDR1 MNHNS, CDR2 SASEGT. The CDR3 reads CASSENGRLPDTQYF. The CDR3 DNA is TGTGCCAGCAGTGAGAACGGCAGACTTCCAGATACGCAGTATTTT.

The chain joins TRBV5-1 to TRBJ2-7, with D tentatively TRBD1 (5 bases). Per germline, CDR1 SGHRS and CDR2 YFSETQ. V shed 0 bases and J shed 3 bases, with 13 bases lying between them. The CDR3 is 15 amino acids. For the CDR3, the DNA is TGCGCCAGCAGCTTGGGGTCCACAGGTAACTACGAGCAGTACTTC. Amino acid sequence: CASSLGSTGNYEQYF.

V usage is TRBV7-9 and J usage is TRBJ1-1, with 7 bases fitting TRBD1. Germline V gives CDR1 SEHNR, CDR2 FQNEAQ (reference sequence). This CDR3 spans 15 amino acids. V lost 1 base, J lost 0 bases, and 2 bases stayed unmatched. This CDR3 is CASSLGQGMNTEAFF. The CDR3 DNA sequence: TGTGCCAGCAGCTTAGGACAGGGAATGAACACTGAAGCTTTCTTT.

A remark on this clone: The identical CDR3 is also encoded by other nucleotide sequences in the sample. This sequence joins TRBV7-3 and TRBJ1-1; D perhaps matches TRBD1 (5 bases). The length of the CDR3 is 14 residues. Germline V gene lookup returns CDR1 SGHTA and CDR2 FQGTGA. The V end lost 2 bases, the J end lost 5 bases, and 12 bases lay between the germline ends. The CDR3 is CASSLQGGNTEAFF. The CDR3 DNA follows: TGTGCCAGCAGCTTACAGGGAGGTAATACTGAAGCTTTCTTT.

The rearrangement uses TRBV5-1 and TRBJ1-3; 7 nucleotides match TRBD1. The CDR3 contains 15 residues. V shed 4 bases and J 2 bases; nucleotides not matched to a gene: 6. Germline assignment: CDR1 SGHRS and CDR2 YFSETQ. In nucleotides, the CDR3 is TGCGCCAGCAGCCTCGACAGGGCCGCTGGAAACACCATATATTTT. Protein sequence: CASSLDRAAGNTIYF.

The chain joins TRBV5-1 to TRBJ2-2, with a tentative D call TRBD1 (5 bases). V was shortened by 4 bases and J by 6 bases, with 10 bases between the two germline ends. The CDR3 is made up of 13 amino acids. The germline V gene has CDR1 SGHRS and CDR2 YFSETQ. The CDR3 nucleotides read TGCGCCAGCAGCAAGCAGGGTTCCGGGGAGCTGTTTTTT. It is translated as CASSKQGSGELFF.

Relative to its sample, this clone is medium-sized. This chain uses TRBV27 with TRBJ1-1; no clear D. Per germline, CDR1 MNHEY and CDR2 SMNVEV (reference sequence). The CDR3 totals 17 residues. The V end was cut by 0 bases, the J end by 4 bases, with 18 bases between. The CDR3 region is CASSLSTKAVPVTEAFF. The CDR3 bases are TGTGCCAGCAGTTTATCGACAAAGGCCGTGCCTGTCACTGAAGCTTTCTTT.